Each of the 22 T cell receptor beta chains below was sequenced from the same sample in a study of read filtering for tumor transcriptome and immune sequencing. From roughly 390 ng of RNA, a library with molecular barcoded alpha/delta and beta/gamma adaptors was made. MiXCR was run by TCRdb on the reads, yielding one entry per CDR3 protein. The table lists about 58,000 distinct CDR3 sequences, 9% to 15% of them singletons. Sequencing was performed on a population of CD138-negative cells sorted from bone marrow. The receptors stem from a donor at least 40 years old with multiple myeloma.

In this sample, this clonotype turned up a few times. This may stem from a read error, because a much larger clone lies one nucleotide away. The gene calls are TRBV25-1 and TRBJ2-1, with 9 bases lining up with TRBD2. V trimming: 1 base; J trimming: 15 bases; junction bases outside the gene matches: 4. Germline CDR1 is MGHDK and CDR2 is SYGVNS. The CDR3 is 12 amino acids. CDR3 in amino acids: CASSESAGGRFF. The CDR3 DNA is TGTGCCAGCAGTGAATCGGCGGGGGGGCGGTTCTTC.

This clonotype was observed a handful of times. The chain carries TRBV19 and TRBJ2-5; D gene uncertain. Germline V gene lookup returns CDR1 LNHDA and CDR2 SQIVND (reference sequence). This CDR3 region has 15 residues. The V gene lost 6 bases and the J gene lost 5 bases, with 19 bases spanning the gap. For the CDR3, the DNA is TGTGCCAGTAGCGCTCCGAGCACCTCTGGGGAGACCCAGTACTTC. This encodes CASSAPSTSGETQYF.

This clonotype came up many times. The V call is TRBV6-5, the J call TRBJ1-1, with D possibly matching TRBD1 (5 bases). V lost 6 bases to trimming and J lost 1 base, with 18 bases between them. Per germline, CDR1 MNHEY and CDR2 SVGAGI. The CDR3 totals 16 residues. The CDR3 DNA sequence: TGTGCCAGCAGCCTAATATGGCCGGGACCGAACACTGAAGCTTTCTTT. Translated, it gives CASSLIWPGPNTEAFF.

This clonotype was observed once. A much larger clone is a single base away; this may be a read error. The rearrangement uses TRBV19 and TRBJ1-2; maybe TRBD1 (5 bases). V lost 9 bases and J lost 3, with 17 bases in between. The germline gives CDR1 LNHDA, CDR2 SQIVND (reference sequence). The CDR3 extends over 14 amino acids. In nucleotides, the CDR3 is TGTGCCAGCAGGGAGGGTGTTCGTGACTATGGCTACACCTTC. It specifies CASREGVRDYGYTF.

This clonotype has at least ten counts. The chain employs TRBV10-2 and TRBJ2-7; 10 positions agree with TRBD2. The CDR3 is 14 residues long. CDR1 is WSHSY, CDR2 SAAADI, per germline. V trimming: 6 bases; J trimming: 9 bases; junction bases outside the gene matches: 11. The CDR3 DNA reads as TGCGCCAGCAGGGCTAGCGGGGGTAAAGGCGTGCAGTACTTC. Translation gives CASRASGGKGVQYF.

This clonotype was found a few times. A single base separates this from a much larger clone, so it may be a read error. The CDR3: CASMRGAEAFF. The CDR3 DNA follows: TGCGCCAGCATGAGGGGCGCTGAAGCTTTCTTT. The genes are TRBV10-2 and TRBJ1-1, with a possible D match to TRBD1 (5 bases). With 7 bases removed from V and 6 bases from J, the gap between germline ends came to 9 bases. From germline, CDR1 is WSHSY and CDR2 SAAADI. The CDR3 has 11 residues.

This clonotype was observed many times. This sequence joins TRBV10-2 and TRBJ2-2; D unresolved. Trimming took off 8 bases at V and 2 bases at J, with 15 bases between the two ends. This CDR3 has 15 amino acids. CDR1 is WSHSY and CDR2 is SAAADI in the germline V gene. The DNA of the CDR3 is TGCGCCAGCGCAATTACGGACGGTAACACCGGGGAGCTGTTTTTT. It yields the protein CASAITDGNTGELFF.

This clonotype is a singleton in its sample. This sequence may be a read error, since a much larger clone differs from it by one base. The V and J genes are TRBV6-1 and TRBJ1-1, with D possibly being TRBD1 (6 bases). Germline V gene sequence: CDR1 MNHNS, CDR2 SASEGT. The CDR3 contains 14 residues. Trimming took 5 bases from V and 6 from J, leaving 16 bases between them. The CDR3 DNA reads TGTGCCAGCAGTCAGACAGGCACGAGGGCTGAAGCTTTCTTT. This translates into CASSQTGTRAEAFF.

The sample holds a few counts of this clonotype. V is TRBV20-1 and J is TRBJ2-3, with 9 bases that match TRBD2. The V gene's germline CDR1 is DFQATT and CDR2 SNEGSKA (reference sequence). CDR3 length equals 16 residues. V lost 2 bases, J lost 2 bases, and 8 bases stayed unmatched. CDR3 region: CSARFGAGGFTDTQYF. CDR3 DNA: TGCAGTGCTAGATTCGGAGCGGGGGGCTTCACAGATACGCAGTATTTT.

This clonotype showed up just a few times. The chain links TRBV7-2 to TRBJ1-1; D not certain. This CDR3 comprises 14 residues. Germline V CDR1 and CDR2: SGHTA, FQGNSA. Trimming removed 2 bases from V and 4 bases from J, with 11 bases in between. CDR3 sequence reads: CASSLTAGFTEAFF. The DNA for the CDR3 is TGTGCCAGCAGCTTAACAGCCGGTTTCACTGAAGCTTTCTTT.

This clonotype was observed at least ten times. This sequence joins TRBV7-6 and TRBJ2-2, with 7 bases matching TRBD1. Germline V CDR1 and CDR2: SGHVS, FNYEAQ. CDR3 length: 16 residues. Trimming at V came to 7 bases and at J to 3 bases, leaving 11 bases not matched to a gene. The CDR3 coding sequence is TGTGCCAGCAAAATTACAGGGGTGCGAGACACCGGGGAGCTGTTTTTT. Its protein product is CASKITGVRDTGELFF.

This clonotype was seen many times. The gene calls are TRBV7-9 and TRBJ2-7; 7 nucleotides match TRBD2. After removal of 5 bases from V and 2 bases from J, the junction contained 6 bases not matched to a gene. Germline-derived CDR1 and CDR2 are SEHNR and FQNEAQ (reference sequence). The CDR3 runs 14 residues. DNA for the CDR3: TGTGCCAGCAGCCTAGAGCGGGGAGCCTACGAGCAGTACTTC. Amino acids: CASSLERGAYEQYF.

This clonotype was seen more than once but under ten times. The CDR3 is CASSLTGFGEKLFF. DNA for the CDR3: TGTGCCAGCAGCCTGACAGGTTTTGGGGAAAAACTGTTTTTT. This chain uses TRBV7-6 with TRBJ1-4, with D possibly being TRBD1 (6 bases). CDR3 size: 14 residues. With 5 bases removed from V and 8 bases from J, the gap between germline ends came to 15 bases. The germline V gene has CDR1 SGHVS and CDR2 FNYEAQ.

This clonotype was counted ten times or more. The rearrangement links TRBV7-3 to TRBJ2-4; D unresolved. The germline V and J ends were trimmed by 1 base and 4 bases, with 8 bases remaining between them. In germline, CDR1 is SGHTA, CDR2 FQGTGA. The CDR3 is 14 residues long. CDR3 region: CASSLSGGKNIQYF. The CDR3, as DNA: TGTGCCAGCAGCTTAAGTGGCGGTAAAAACATTCAGTACTTC.

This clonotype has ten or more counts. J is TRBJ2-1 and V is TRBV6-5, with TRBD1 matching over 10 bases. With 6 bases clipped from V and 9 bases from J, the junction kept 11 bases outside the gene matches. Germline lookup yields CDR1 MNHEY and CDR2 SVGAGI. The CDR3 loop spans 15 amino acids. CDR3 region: CASSSTGQGSREQFF. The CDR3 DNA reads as TGTGCCAGCAGCTCAACGGGACAGGGGTCGCGTGAGCAGTTCTTC.

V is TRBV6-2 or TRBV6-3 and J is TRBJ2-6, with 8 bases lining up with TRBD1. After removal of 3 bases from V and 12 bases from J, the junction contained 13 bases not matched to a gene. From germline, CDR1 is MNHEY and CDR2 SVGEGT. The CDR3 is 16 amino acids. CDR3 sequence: CASSYGQGSSSSVLTF. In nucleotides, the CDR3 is TGTGCCAGCAGTTATGGACAGGGCTCTAGTTCCAGCGTCCTGACTTTC.

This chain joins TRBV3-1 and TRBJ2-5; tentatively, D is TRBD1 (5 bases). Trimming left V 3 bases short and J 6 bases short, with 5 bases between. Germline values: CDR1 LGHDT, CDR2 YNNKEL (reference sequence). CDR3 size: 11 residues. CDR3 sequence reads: CASSQGQTQYF. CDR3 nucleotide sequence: TGTGCCAGCAGCCAGGGGCAGACCCAGTACTTC.

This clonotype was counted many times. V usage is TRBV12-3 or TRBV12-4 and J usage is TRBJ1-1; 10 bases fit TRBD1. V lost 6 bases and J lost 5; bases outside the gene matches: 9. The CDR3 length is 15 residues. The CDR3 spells CASSPFGTGETEAFF. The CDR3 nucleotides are TGTGCCAGCAGCCCCTTTGGGACAGGGGAAACTGAAGCTTTCTTT.

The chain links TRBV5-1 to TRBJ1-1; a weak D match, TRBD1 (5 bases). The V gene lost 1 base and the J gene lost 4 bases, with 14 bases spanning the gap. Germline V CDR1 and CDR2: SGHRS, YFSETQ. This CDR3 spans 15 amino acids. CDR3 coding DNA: TGCGCCAGCAGCTTGTTCGCAGGGAGATCCACTGAAGCTTTCTTT. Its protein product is CASSLFAGRSTEAFF.

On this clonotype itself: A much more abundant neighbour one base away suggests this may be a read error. CDR3 bases: TGTGCCAGTAGTATCCTCAACAGTACTAACTATGGCTACACCTTC. It translates to CASSILNSTNYGYTF. The genes are TRBV19 and TRBJ1-2; no clear D gene. Per germline, CDR1 LNHDA and CDR2 SQIVND (reference sequence). The CDR3 extends over 15 amino acids. V was cut by 3 bases and J by 0 bases, with 11 bases left in between.

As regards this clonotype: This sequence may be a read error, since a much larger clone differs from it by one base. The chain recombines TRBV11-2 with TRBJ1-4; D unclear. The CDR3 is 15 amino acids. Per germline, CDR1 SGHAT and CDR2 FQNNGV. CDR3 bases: TGTGCCAGCAGCTTAGTGGCGGCTCAAAATGAAAAACGGTTTTTT. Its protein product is CASSLVAAQNEKRFF.

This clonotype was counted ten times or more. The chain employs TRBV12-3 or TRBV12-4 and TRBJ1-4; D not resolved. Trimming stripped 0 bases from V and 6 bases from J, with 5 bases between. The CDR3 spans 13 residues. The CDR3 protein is CASSLARDEKLFF. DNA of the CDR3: TGTGCCAGCAGTTTAGCGCGAGATGAAAAACTGTTTTTT.